The entry below gives a single T cell receptor (beta chain) sequence along with its context. The antigen is unknown. The PCR employed 60 Vbeta primers together with 13 Jbeta primers. Here immunoSEQ multiplex PCR was the method, and the copy in TCRdb shows in-frame clones only, minus some. The sample holds roughly 250,000 clones, 80% seen once. Germline CDR1 reads LNHDA; CDR2 reads SQIVND (reference sequence). The CDR3 consists of 14 residues. The junction had 12 bases not matched to a gene; V was cut back by 5 bases and J by 12 bases. The data belong to a study of cytomegalovirus exposure and HLA in healthy donors. Whole-study results and caveats: With later analysis, a missense DCLRE1C variant became linked to TCR beta V- and J-gene trimming. Near-uniform donor sequencing depth was presumed by presence/absence analyses. Productive status was seen about 90% or about 30% of the time for most TCR beta V segments in an earlier analysis.

The genes are TRBV19 and TRBJ2-2; 7 bases align to TRBD2. Sample: PBMCs. The receptor was isolated from a girl aged 2-10 years in good health and CMV-seronegative. The CDR3 DNA reads TGTGCCAGTAGTTTCGACGGGGCGGGGGTTCAGCTGTTTTTT. Its translation is CASSFDGAGVQLFF.